These 6 T cell receptor beta chains originate from one sample sequenced in a study of CD8+CD57+ T cells in acquired aplastic anemia. TCR beta VDJ and CDR3 profiles were obtained from a genomic DNA template. TCRdb independently ran MiXCR on the reads; one entry per CDR3 protein. Of 400,000 to 600,000 distinct CDR3 sequences in the sample, roughly 34% were seen once. Whoever was chosen for sequencing had shown CD8+CD57+ cell expansion by flow cytometry. Material for sequencing was sorted CD4+, CD8+, or CD8+CD57+ T cells (not recorded which) from PBMCs. The source is a human donor with aplastic anemia.

The chain joins TRBV6-2 or TRBV6-3 to TRBJ2-1; 12 positions agree with TRBD2. Germline trimming cut 1 base from V and 8 bases from J; bases unmatched to any gene: 6. The CDR3 spans 16 residues. Germline V CDR1 and CDR2: MNHEY, SVGEGT. This CDR3 is CASSYWQTSGSYEQFF. In DNA form, the CDR3 reads TGTGCCAGCAGTTACTGGCAGACTAGCGGGAGTTATGAGCAGTTCTTC.

The rearrangement joins TRBV2 to TRBJ2-7; 9 nucleotides match TRBD1. Germline lookup yields CDR1 SNHLY and CDR2 FYNNEI. V shed 5 bases and J 6 bases; nucleotides not matched to a gene: 8. The CDR3 runs to 14 residues. CDR3 residues: CASSPRTGAGEQYF. CDR3 sequence (DNA): TGTGCCAGCAGTCCCCGGACAGGGGCTGGCGAGCAGTACTTC.

The table lists this clonotype with a few counts. The gene calls are TRBV14 and TRBJ2-3; TRBD2 might be the D (5 bases). The CDR3 runs to 15 residues. In germline, CDR1 is SGHDN, CDR2 FVKESK. Trimming took off 7 bases at V and 3 bases at J, with 17 bases between the two ends. In nucleotides, the CDR3 is TGTGCCAGCATGGAAGGGAGATTTAGTACAGATACGCAGTATTTT. Translating it yields CASMEGRFSTDTQYF.

At least ten counts were recorded for this clonotype. This chain uses TRBV15 with TRBJ1-6; TRBD1 might be the D (5 bases). Germline CDR1 is LNHNV and CDR2 is YYDKDF (reference sequence). The CDR3 is made up of 14 amino acids. The ends were cut back, 0 bases at V and 10 bases at J, with 10 bases in the middle. CDR3 protein: CATSRDKGSSPLHF. Written as DNA, the CDR3 is TGTGCCACCAGCAGAGATAAGGGGTCGTCACCCCTCCACTTT. The whole variable domain, filled in from reference TRBV15 and TRBJ1-6, reads DAMVIQNPRYQVTQFGKPVTLSCSQTLNHNVMYWYQQKSSQAPKLLFHYYDKDFNNEADTPDNFQSRRPNTSFCFLDIRSPGLGDTAMYLCATSRDKGSSPLHFGNGTRLTVT.

This clonotype occurred a few times. This rearrangement joins TRBV6-5 to TRBJ1-2, with a tentative D call TRBD1 (6 bases). V was trimmed by 2 bases and J by 2 bases, leaving 18 bases between them. CDR1 and CDR2 from the germline V gene are MNHEY and SVGAGI. This CDR3 contains 17 residues. The CDR3 protein is CASSYLGMGGANYGYTF. CDR3 DNA: TGTGCCAGCAGTTACCTTGGGATGGGGGGGGCAAACTATGGCTACACCTTC.

The chain employs TRBV25-1 and TRBJ2-7; 9 nucleotides line up with TRBD1. V lost 5 bases, J lost 3 bases, and 8 bases stayed unmatched. Germline V CDR1 and CDR2: MGHDK, SYGVNS. The CDR3 is 15 residues long. CDR3 sequence reads: CASSQPGQGVYEQYF. As DNA, the CDR3 is TGTGCCAGCAGTCAACCGGGACAGGGCGTCTACGAGCAGTACTTC.